This paragraph covers one T cell receptor beta chain sequence. The repertoire was sequenced with immunoSEQ multiplex PCR; TCRdb's copy has only in-frame clones and lacks some. The sample lists under 75,000 clones, about 78% occurring once. The data originate from a study of blood T cell repertoires in COVID-19. On the study more broadly: T cells, B-cell-depleted T cells, or PBMCs supplied cDNA or gDNA.

V lost 7 bases and J lost 0, with 14 bases in between. CDR1 and CDR2 (germline): SGDLS, YYNGEE. The CDR3 runs to 15 residues. The receptor was isolated from a woman older than 75 with acute or convalescent COVID-19. The chain links TRBV9 to TRBJ1-3; D is undetermined. Sequenced material: peripheral blood. The CDR3 DNA follows: TGTGCCAGCGGAGGGCAGGTACTCTCTGGAAACACCATATATTTT. Protein sequence: CASGGQVLSGNTIYF.